The 8 T cell receptor beta chains presented below share a single source sample, sequenced in a study of blood T cell repertoires in COVID-19. The table came from immunoSEQ multiplex PCR; TCRdb's copy has only in-frame clones and leaves some out. Of over 100,000 clones listed, around 80% are singletons. Sequencing was performed on peripheral blood. Receptors originate from a man in his sixties with active or convalescent COVID-19.

V and J are TRBV27 and TRBJ2-6; TRBD1 matches at 7 bases. The length of the CDR3 is 16 residues. Germline V gene lookup returns CDR1 MNHEY and CDR2 SMNVEV (reference sequence). V shed 6 bases and J 3 bases; nucleotides not matched to a gene: 8. The CDR3 here is CASSHPQGDGANVLTF. The CDR3 DNA is TGTGCCAGCAGCCACCCCCAGGGGGATGGGGCCAACGTCCTGACTTTC.

The chain links TRBV9 to TRBJ1-5; D possibly corresponds to TRBD1 (5 bases). The germline CDR1 and CDR2 sequences are SGDLS and YYNGEE. V lost 10 bases to trimming and J lost 5 bases, with 16 bases between them. This CDR3 region has 13 residues. CDR3 region: CAGGVEGYQPQHF. CDR3 DNA: TGTGCCGGAGGGGTAGAGGGTTATCAGCCCCAGCATTTT.

This clone was observed a handful of times. The chain carries TRBV7-3 and TRBJ2-2; TRBD2 matches at 9 bases. Germline CDR1 reads SGHTA; CDR2 reads FQGTGA. The V and J ends lost 2 bases and 2 bases, in that order; junction bases with no gene match: 6. The CDR3 sequence is 17 residues long. The CDR3 region has the DNA TGTGCCAGCAGCTTAGAGCGCGGGAGGGTTAACACCGGGGAGCTGTTTTTT. It is translated as CASSLERGRVNTGELFF.

The chain is built from TRBV28 and TRBJ2-1, with D unclear. V gave up 6 bases and J gave up 3 bases, with 9 bases separating them. The CDR3 consists of 13 residues. Germline V gene data show CDR1 as MDHEN and CDR2 as SYDVKM. The CDR3, as DNA: TGTGCCAGCAGACCTATGAGCTACAATGAGCAGTTCTTC. As protein: CASRPMSYNEQFF.

This chain joins TRBV27 and TRBJ1-2; D not resolved. The CDR3 has 13 residues. Germline V gene lookup returns CDR1 MNHEY and CDR2 SMNVEV (reference sequence). V lost 10 bases, J lost 4 bases, and 16 bases lay in between. CDR3 DNA: TGTGCCAACCCGAGAGCCACCCCCTATGGCTACACCTTC. This sequence encodes CANPRATPYGYTF.

V and J are TRBV6-2 or TRBV6-3 and TRBJ2-3, with TRBD2 matching over 7 bases. This CDR3 spans 15 amino acids. V shed 4 bases, J shed 2 bases, and the junction held 6 bases outside the gene matches. The germline V gene encodes CDR1 MNHEY and CDR2 SVGEGT. The CDR3 spells CASSSIAGLTDTQYF. CDR3 in DNA: TGTGCCAGCAGTTCCATAGCGGGCCTCACAGATACGCAGTATTTT.

The chain carries TRBV28 and TRBJ1-2; 9 positions agree with TRBD1. CDR1 is MDHEN and CDR2 is SYDVKM in the germline V gene. The V segment lost 5 bases and the J segment 8 bases; nucleotides outside the gene matches: 6. This CDR3 region has 13 residues. This CDR3 reads CASSAQGAGGYTF. In DNA form, the CDR3 reads TGTGCCAGCAGTGCACAGGGGGCAGGCGGCTACACCTTC.

V usage is TRBV12-3 or TRBV12-4 and J usage is TRBJ1-1, with D unresolved. This CDR3 is built from 11 residues. Trimming pared 5 bases from V and 10 bases from J, leaving 11 bases between. CDR3 protein: CASSVGEGAFF. The CDR3 DNA follows: TGTGCCAGCAGTGTGGGAGAGGGAGCTTTCTTT.